Below are 19 T cell receptor beta chains sequenced from a single sample in a study of T cell repertoires in cytomegalovirus infection. Each CDR3 protein gets one entry after TCRdb re-called the reads with MiXCR. The table includes approximately 1,000,000 distinct CDR3 sequences, 31% detected once. The antigens these receptors bind are not known. The material was cultured CD8+ T cells from PBMCs, obtained from culture after CMV antigen stimulation. These receptors came from a human donor in good health (CMV status not recorded). Some clones in this sample may be carry-over from other donors' samples.

This chain links TRBV6-5 with TRBJ2-2; D is uncertain. Germline values: CDR1 MNHEY, CDR2 SVGAGI. The CDR3 consists of 14 residues. V was trimmed by 0 bases and J by 6 bases, leaving 8 bases between them. As DNA, the CDR3 is TGTGCCAGCAGTTACTCAGATTGGGCCGGGGAGCTGTTTTTT. This translates into CASSYSDWAGELFF.

This sequence joins TRBV10-1 and TRBJ2-3; tentatively, D is TRBD2 (7 bases). Trimming shortened V by 3 bases and J by 3 bases, and 13 bases separated the two germline ends. Germline-derived CDR1 and CDR2 are WNHNN and SYGVQD (reference sequence). The CDR3 totals 15 residues. The CDR3 here is CASSDRGGRTDTQYF. The CDR3 nucleotides read TGCGCCAGCAGTGACCGCGGGGGCCGAACAGATACGCAGTATTTT.

The chain couples TRBV27 to TRBJ1-1; D is ambiguous. The germline V gene encodes CDR1 MNHEY and CDR2 SMNVEV (reference sequence). V gave up 1 base and J gave up 5 bases, with 14 bases separating them. The CDR3 sequence is 15 residues long. The CDR3 DNA reads as TGTGCCAGCAGTTTATTTGAACCAGTAGAGACTGAAGCTTTCTTT. The encoded protein is CASSLFEPVETEAFF.

The chain links TRBV19 to TRBJ2-7; possibly TRBD2 for D (6 bases). The V and J ends lost 2 bases and 9 bases respectively, with 23 bases between them. The CDR3 has 16 residues. Germline assignment: CDR1 LNHDA and CDR2 SQIVND (reference sequence). CDR3 residues: CASSIIGGLQLRGQYF. DNA of the CDR3: TGTGCCAGTAGTATAATTGGGGGACTCCAACTACGAGGGCAGTACTTC.

This clonotype has a single count. The chain recombines TRBV4-1 with TRBJ2-3; D is ambiguous. Deletions cut 1 base from V and 2 bases from J, with 7 bases between. CDR3 size: 14 residues. Germline CDR1 MGHRA, CDR2 YSYEKL. For the CDR3, the DNA is TGCGCCAGCAGCCAAGGACACACCACAGATACGCAGTATTTT. It translates to CASSQGHTTDTQYF.

This clonotype was counted only a few times. The chain combines TRBV6-8 with TRBJ1-2; tentatively, D is TRBD1 (5 bases). Germline V gene sequence: CDR1 MNHGY, CDR2 SAAAGT. The germline V and J ends were trimmed by 2 bases and 5 bases, with 21 bases remaining between them. The CDR3 sequence is 17 residues long. CDR3 region: CASSYPVFTRVWYGYTF. The CDR3 DNA is TGTGCCAGCAGTTACCCCGTCTTCACCAGGGTCTGGTATGGCTACACCTTC.

V gene TRBV5-6 combines with J gene TRBJ1-5; 9 bases agree with TRBD1. V shed 4 bases, J shed 3 bases, and the junction held 20 bases outside the gene matches. Per the germline V gene, CDR1 is SGHDT and CDR2 is YYEEEE. The CDR3 sequence is 20 residues long. DNA of the CDR3: TGTGCCAGCAGCCAGCCTCCCATCAGACAGGGGGGCATTCCCAATCAGCCCCAGCATTTT. As protein: CASSQPPIRQGGIPNQPQHF.

This clonotype was seen at least ten times. The chain employs TRBV7-6 and TRBJ1-1; D is unresolved. The germline CDR1 and CDR2 sequences are SGHVS and FNYEAQ. The CDR3 length is 14 residues. Trimming took off 5 bases at V and 1 base at J, with 11 bases between the two ends. CDR3 residues: CASSVSGWNTEAFF. CDR3 in DNA: TGTGCCAGCAGCGTGTCGGGGTGGAACACTGAAGCTTTCTTT.

The chain combines TRBV28 with TRBJ2-5; 7 bases match TRBD2. The CDR3 has 15 residues. V dropped 8 bases and J dropped 3; count of bases not matched to a gene: 12. CDR1 and CDR2 (germline): MDHEN, SYDVKM. The DNA for the CDR3 is TGTGCCAGCCTGGATAGGGACTATCTCAAAGAGACCCAGTACTTC. Translating it yields CASLDRDYLKETQYF. The variable domain in full, with the rest retrieved from reference TRBV28 and TRBJ2-5, is DVKVTQSSRYLVKRTGEKVFLECVQDMDHENMFWYRQDPGLGLRLIYFSYDVKMKEKGDIPEGYSVSREKKERFSLILESASTNQTSMYLCASLDRDYLKETQYFGPGTRLLVL.

V is TRBV6-5 and J is TRBJ1-4; D call uncertain. Germline V CDR1 and CDR2: MNHEY, SVGAGI. The V and J ends lost 0 bases and 2 bases respectively, with 7 bases between them. The CDR3 has 15 amino acids. CDR3 nucleotides: TGTGCCAGCAGTTACTCGATATCGACTAATGAAAAACTGTTTTTT. The encoded protein is CASSYSISTNEKLFF.

The chain recombines TRBV6-4 with TRBJ1-1; D is perhaps TRBD1 (5 bases). The CDR3 consists of 14 residues. Between the trimmed V and J ends, which lost 3 bases and 5 bases, there was a span of 13 bases. Germline values: CDR1 MRHNA, CDR2 SNTAGT. The CDR3 loop reads CASSERGLATEAFF. The CDR3 DNA reads as TGTGCCAGCAGTGAAAGGGGTTTGGCTACTGAAGCTTTCTTT.

This clonotype was counted between two and nine times. The chain links TRBV4-1 to TRBJ2-7, with D maybe TRBD1 (6 bases). In germline, CDR1 is MGHRA, CDR2 YSYEKL. V shed 2 bases and J shed 5 bases, with 13 bases lying between them. The CDR3 is 14 residues long. In DNA form, the CDR3 reads TGCGCCAGCAGCCAACAACAGGGTATCGACGAGCAGTACTTC. Translated, it gives CASSQQQGIDEQYF.

V and J are TRBV5-6 and TRBJ1-5, with a possible D match to TRBD1 (5 bases). V was trimmed by 4 bases and J by 5 bases, leaving 13 bases between them. The CDR3 runs to 14 residues. Germline values: CDR1 SGHDT, CDR2 YYEEEE. CDR3 amino acids: CASSRGGGYQPQHF. For the CDR3, the DNA is TGTGCCAGCAGCAGGGGAGGTGGGTATCAGCCCCAGCATTTT.

This clonotype appeared many times. This chain uses TRBV12-3 or TRBV12-4 with TRBJ2-3; 7 bases align to TRBD2. The CDR3 runs to 13 residues. V shed 5 bases, J shed 7 bases, and the junction held 6 bases outside the gene matches. CDR3 sequence: CASSPTSRHTQYF. CDR3 DNA: TGTGCCAGCAGTCCGACTAGCCGGCATACGCAGTATTTT.

This clonotype was recorded at least ten times. The CDR3: CASSLATVWNHNEQFF. For the CDR3, the DNA is TGTGCCAGCAGCTTAGCGACAGTGTGGAACCACAATGAGCAGTTCTTC. This chain joins TRBV7-6 and TRBJ2-1; TRBD1 is a possible D gene (5 bases). The length of the CDR3 is 16 residues. With 0 bases removed from V and 5 bases from J, the gap between germline ends came to 14 bases. The V gene's germline CDR1 is SGHVS and CDR2 FNYEAQ.

The chain carries TRBV7-4 and TRBJ2-3; D is uncertain. Deletions cut 4 bases from V and 8 bases from J, with 13 bases between. The CDR3 spans 13 residues. The germline V gene encodes CDR1 SGHVT and CDR2 SQSDAQ. CDR3 amino acids: CASSSPQACTQYF. The CDR3 DNA is TGTGCCAGCAGCTCCCCCCAAGCGTGTACGCAGTATTTT.

The chain combines TRBV19 with TRBJ2-1; maybe TRBD1 (5 bases). Deletions cut 3 bases from V and 5 bases from J, with 8 bases between. Germline V gene data show CDR1 as LNHDA and CDR2 as SQIVND (reference sequence). The length of the CDR3 is 13 residues. The DNA of the CDR3 is TGTGCCAGTAGTATTACCAGGGACAATGAGCAGTTCTTC. This gives the protein CASSITRDNEQFF.

This chain links TRBV12-3 or TRBV12-4 with TRBJ2-2; no clear D. V dropped 6 bases and J dropped 1 base, with 15 bases sitting between them. The CDR3 length is 16 residues. CDR3 sequence reads: CASSSLEGENTGELFF. In DNA form, the CDR3 reads TGTGCCAGCAGCTCCTTGGAAGGAGAGAACACCGGGGAGCTGTTTTTT.

This clonotype was seen a few times. The chain uses TRBV7-6 and TRBJ2-6; D gene uncertain. The germline CDR1 and CDR2 sequences are SGHVS and FNYEAQ. CDR3 length: 15 residues. The V end lost 6 bases, the J end lost 0 bases, and 9 bases lay between the germline ends. The CDR3 region is CASSSFSSGANVLTF. Here the CDR3 DNA reads TGTGCCAGCAGTAGTTTCAGCTCTGGGGCCAACGTCCTGACTTTC. Complete variable domain (other parts from reference TRBV7-6 and TRBJ2-6): GAGVSQSPRYKVTKRGQDVALRCDPISGHVSLYWYRQALGQGPEFLTYFNYEAQQDKSGLPNDRFSAERPEGSISTLTIQRTEQRDSAMYRCASSSFSSGANVLTFGAGSRLTVL.